Each of the 27 T cell receptor beta chains below was sequenced from the same sample in a study of regulatory T cells in long-lasting Graves disease. The time point: persistent/refractory GD, antithyroid drugs over 5 years with positive TRAb. PBMCs were the source of the RNA used for TCR sequencing. The authors built TCR beta libraries using iRepertoire HTBI primers and Arm-PCR of CDR3 regions. TCRdb re-derived calls from the multiplex PCR reads in MiXCR, one entry per CDR3 protein. The data contain 650,000 to 850,000 distinct CDR3 sequences, about 32% of them singletons. The source was peripheral blood mononuclear cells (PBMCs), collected when the disease was refractory, from a patient treated with antithyroid drugs. Receptors were obtained from a female donor with Graves disease.

This clonotype showed up just a few times. The chain couples TRBV7-2 to TRBJ2-2; 7 positions agree with TRBD2. Germline CDR1 SGHTA, CDR2 FQGNSA. The CDR3 has 14 amino acids. Trimming took 8 bases from V and 0 from J; bases not matched to a gene: 3. The CDR3 here is CASCREANTGELFF. The DNA of the CDR3 is TGTGCCAGCTGTCGGGAGGCGAACACCGGGGAGCTGTTTTTT.

This clonotype has a count of ten or more. The rearrangement uses TRBV28 and TRBJ1-2, with D possibly matching TRBD1 (6 bases). The germline gives CDR1 MDHEN, CDR2 SYDVKM. The V end was cut by 6 bases, the J end by 8 bases, with 22 bases between. CDR3 size: 15 residues. In nucleotides, the CDR3 is TGTGCCAGCAGACCCGGGACACCCACTCTGCGGGGCTACACCTTC. Translating gives CASRPGTPTLRGYTF.

This chain links TRBV14 with TRBJ1-2; 7 bases agree with TRBD1. Germline V gene data show CDR1 as SGHDN and CDR2 as FVKESK. The V and J ends lost 2 bases and 8 bases, in that order; junction bases with no gene match: 8. The CDR3 spans 14 residues. The CDR3 bases are TGTGCCAGCAGCCAACGCGGGACAGCCGCCGGCTACACCTTC. As protein: CASSQRGTAAGYTF.

This chain links TRBV20-1 with TRBJ1-2, with 9 nucleotides matching TRBD1. The CDR3 covers 14 residues. V lost 6 bases, J lost 4 bases, and 9 bases stayed unmatched. CDR1 is DFQATT and CDR2 is SNEGSKA in the germline V gene (reference sequence). The CDR3 bases are TGCAGTGCGAGGGGACAGGGAGCCTTCTATGGCTACACCTTC. Encoded protein: CSARGQGAFYGYTF.

This clonotype was found a few times. The V gene is TRBV2, the J gene TRBJ1-1, with 11 bases lining up with TRBD1. Germline lookup yields CDR1 SNHLY and CDR2 FYNNEI. The CDR3 consists of 13 residues. J lost 7 bases, V lost 6 bases, and 4 bases had no gene match. The CDR3 sequence is CASRKGTGGEAFF. In DNA, the CDR3 is TGTGCCAGCAGGAAGGGGACAGGGGGTGAAGCTTTCTTT.

This clonotype turned up a few times. CDR3 amino acids: CSARAPFQETQYF. CDR3 bases: TGCAGTGCTAGAGCGCCCTTCCAAGAGACCCAGTACTTC. The rearrangement uses TRBV20-1 and TRBJ2-5, with D hard to call. Trimming pared 1 base from V and 1 base from J, leaving 7 bases between. In germline, CDR1 is DFQATT, CDR2 SNEGSKA (reference sequence). The CDR3 has 13 amino acids.

This clonotype was seen only a few times. V is TRBV20-1 and J is TRBJ2-5; TRBD1 or TRBD2 may be the D gene (6 bases each). Germline V gene sequence: CDR1 DFQATT, CDR2 SNEGSKA (reference sequence). V shed 4 bases and J shed 5 bases, with 14 bases lying between them. The CDR3 has 13 residues. CDR3 region: CSAKGGFRETQYF. The CDR3 DNA reads TGCAGTGCTAAAGGGGGGTTTCGGGAGACCCAGTACTTC.

The chain combines TRBV7-2 with TRBJ1-5, with no clear D. The CDR3 runs 12 residues. V was clipped by 4 bases and J by 6 bases, with 7 bases between them. Germline CDR1 reads SGHTA; CDR2 reads FQGNSA. This CDR3 reads CASSSTSQPQHF. Written as DNA, the CDR3 is TGTGCCAGCAGCTCCACAAGTCAGCCCCAGCATTTT.

The chain recombines TRBV11-2 with TRBJ2-6, with 8 nucleotides matching TRBD2. CDR3 length equals 17 residues. The V gene's germline CDR1 is SGHAT and CDR2 FQNNGV. Trimming at V came to 6 bases and at J to 3 bases, leaving 10 bases not matched to a gene. The CDR3 sequence: CASRAGAGFGGANVLTF. CDR3 in DNA: TGTGCCAGCAGAGCGGGAGCGGGTTTCGGTGGGGCCAACGTCCTGACTTTC.

There are a few counts of this clonotype. The V gene is TRBV30, the J gene TRBJ1-4; no reliable D call. From germline, CDR1 is GTSNPN and CDR2 SVGIG (reference sequence). CDR3 length: 13 amino acids. Trimming removed 0 bases at V and 8 bases at J, with 10 bases between. Here the CDR3 reads CAWSVRRSEKLFF. Written as DNA, the CDR3 is TGTGCCTGGAGTGTACGAAGGAGCGAAAAACTGTTTTTT. The full variable domain, in which reference TRBV30 and TRBJ1-4 provide the parts outside the CDR3, is SQTIHQWPATLVQPVGSPLSLECTVEGTSNPNLYWYRQAAGRGLQLLFYSVGIGQISSEVPQNLSASRPQDRQFILSSKKLLLSDSGFYLCAWSVRRSEKLFFGSGTQLSVL.

Ten or more counts support this clonotype. The chain is built from TRBV2 and TRBJ1-2; no clear D. Deletions cut 7 bases from V and 8 bases from J, with 5 bases between. The CDR3 is 9 amino acids. Germline values: CDR1 SNHLY, CDR2 FYNNEI. CDR3 nucleotides: TGTGCCAGCACTAGCGGCTACACCTTC. It yields the protein CASTSGYTF.

The CDR3, as DNA: TGCAGCGGCACCGACAGGGCACGTGGGACTGAAGCTTTCTTT. This gives the protein CSGTDRARGTEAFF. The chain links TRBV29-1 to TRBJ1-1; 7 positions agree with TRBD1. This CDR3 is 14 amino acids long. The trim removed 7 bases at V and 5 bases at J, leaving 13 bases unmatched. CDR1 is SQVTM and CDR2 is ANQGSEA in the germline V gene.

This clonotype was seen ten or more times. The rearrangement joins TRBV11-2 to TRBJ2-2, with D possibly matching TRBD1 (6 bases). Trimming removed 1 base from V and 4 bases from J, with 10 bases in between. The germline CDR1 and CDR2 sequences are SGHAT and FQNNGV. The CDR3 contains 15 residues. The CDR3 DNA reads TGTGCCAGCAGCTTAGTTATGGGGGCCACCGGGGAGCTGTTTTTT. It codes for CASSLVMGATGELFF.

The chain carries TRBV7-2 and TRBJ1-5, with 7 bases that match TRBD1. With V trimmed by 5 bases and J by 6 bases, 10 bases remained unmatched. The V gene's germline CDR1 is SGHTA and CDR2 FQGNSA. The CDR3 has 15 amino acids. CDR3 sequence (DNA): TGTGCCAGCAGCCTTGATAGACAGGGAGGTCAGCCCCAGCATTTT. Protein sequence: CASSLDRQGGQPQHF.

Turning to this clonotype: Relative to the germline gene, one junction end is altered; a read error may explain this. The rearrangement links TRBV12-3 or TRBV12-4 to TRBJ1-1; D unresolved. The CDR3 length is 15 residues. DNA of the CDR3: TGTGCCAGCAGCTCATTAACAGTCTCGAACGCTGAAGCTTTCTTT. The encoded protein is CASSSLTVSNAEAFF.

This rearrangement joins TRBV10-3 to TRBJ2-3, with 8 bases aligning to TRBD2. The ends lost 6 bases at V and 4 bases at J; junction bases unmatched: 6. CDR1 is ENHRY and CDR2 is SYGVKD in the germline V gene. The CDR3 runs 14 residues. The CDR3 bases are TGTGCCATCAGGAACGGAGCGGGAGCAGATACGCAGTATTTT. This encodes CAIRNGAGADTQYF.

The chain links TRBV11-2 to TRBJ2-2; tentative D call: TRBD1 (5 bases). Per the germline V gene, CDR1 is SGHAT and CDR2 is FQNNGV. CDR3 length equals 15 residues. With 4 bases removed from V and 2 bases from J, the gap between germline ends came to 11 bases. The CDR3 nucleotides read TGTGCCAGCAGCTCCCGGACACTTAACACCGGGGAGCTGTTTTTT. It translates to CASSSRTLNTGELFF.

The genes are TRBV29-1 and TRBJ2-5, with D possibly matching TRBD1 (5 bases). The CDR3 totals 13 residues. Germline V gives CDR1 SQVTM, CDR2 ANQGSEA. V dropped 6 bases and J dropped 3 bases, with 14 bases sitting between them. The CDR3 loop reads CSVPRQGKETQYF. Written as DNA, the CDR3 is TGCAGCGTCCCCCGCCAGGGTAAAGAGACCCAGTACTTC.

This clonotype was recorded a few times. V usage is TRBV13 and J usage is TRBJ1-1; 8 bases align to TRBD1. This CDR3 is 15 amino acids long. Germline V gene sequence: CDR1 PRHDT, CDR2 FYEKMQ (reference sequence). Trimming took 3 bases from V and 1 from J; bases not matched to a gene: 4. CDR3 sequence (DNA): TGTGCCAGCAGCTTCTCGACAGGGGCGAACACTGAAGCTTTCTTT. Its protein is CASSFSTGANTEAFF.

The chain recombines TRBV29-1 with TRBJ1-1, with TRBD1 identical over 7 bases. This CDR3 has 12 amino acids. CDR1 and CDR2 from the germline V gene are SQVTM and ANQGSEA. Trimming at V came to 7 bases and at J to 7 bases, leaving 9 bases not matched to a gene. The CDR3 protein is CSALKGGYEAFF. CDR3 DNA sequence: TGCAGCGCTCTAAAAGGGGGCTATGAAGCTTTCTTT.

This clonotype was counted only a few times. V gene TRBV3-1 combines with J gene TRBJ2-1, with D tentatively TRBD1 (5 bases). Germline lookup yields CDR1 LGHDT and CDR2 YNNKEL (reference sequence). V was pared by 1 base and J by 4 bases, with 17 bases between. The CDR3 loop spans 17 amino acids. The CDR3 sequence is CASSQVGLTRQYNEQFF. The CDR3 coding sequence is TGTGCCAGCAGCCAAGTGGGGCTAACGAGACAATACAATGAGCAGTTCTTC.

This clonotype was observed at least ten times. The gene calls are TRBV14 and TRBJ2-7; no firm D call. V dropped 1 base and J dropped 6 bases, with 4 bases sitting between them. CDR1 and CDR2 (germline): SGHDN, FVKESK. The CDR3 covers 11 residues. The CDR3 DNA follows: TGTGCCAGCAGCCAAGGGGGCGAGCAGTACTTC. The encoded protein is CASSQGGEQYF.

The chain combines TRBV20-1 with TRBJ1-2; D ambiguous. CDR1 is DFQATT and CDR2 is SNEGSKA in the germline V gene (reference sequence). The CDR3 extends over 12 amino acids. V shed 5 bases and J shed 5 bases, with 12 bases lying between them. As DNA, the CDR3 is TGCAGTGCTGGAATCCAGGATTATGGCTACACCTTC. Protein: CSAGIQDYGYTF.

This chain uses TRBV6-2 or TRBV6-3 with TRBJ1-5; D is perhaps TRBD1 (5 bases). V was cut by 4 bases and J by 7 bases, with 14 bases left in between. The CDR3 is made up of 14 amino acids. Germline V gene lookup returns CDR1 MNHEY and CDR2 SVGEGT. The CDR3 DNA sequence: TGTGCCAGCAGTTTACGAGGGGCGGACCAGCCCCAGCATTTT. It translates to CASSLRGADQPQHF.

This clonotype was counted between two and nine times. The rearrangement joins TRBV2 to TRBJ1-2; D ambiguous. Trimming removed 9 bases at V and 1 base at J, with 6 bases between. This CDR3 comprises 11 residues. Germline CDR1 reads SNHLY; CDR2 reads FYNNEI. This CDR3 is CASLDNYGYTF. Written as DNA, the CDR3 is TGTGCCAGTTTAGATAACTATGGCTACACCTTC.

The rearrangement joins TRBV11-2 to TRBJ2-7; D is tentatively TRBD1 or TRBD2 (5 bases each). This CDR3 spans 15 amino acids. The V end was cut by 0 bases, the J end by 1 base, with 10 bases between. Germline values: CDR1 SGHAT, CDR2 FQNNGV. The CDR3 nucleotides are TGTGCCAGCAGCTTAGAGGGGGTCTTTTCCTACGAGCAGTACTTC. Translating gives CASSLEGVFSYEQYF. Looking up the rest from reference TRBV11-2 and TRBJ2-7 gives the full variable domain: EAGVAQSPRYKIIEKRQSVAFWCNPISGHATLYWYQQILGQGPKLLIQFQNNGVVDDSQLPKDRFSAERLKGVDSTLKIQPAKLEDSAVYLCASSLEGVFSYEQYFGPGTRLTVT.

This clonotype appeared many times. This chain connects TRBV28 to TRBJ2-2; TRBD2 matches 9 bases. V lost 6 bases to trimming and J lost 7 bases; unmatched junction nucleotides: 12. The CDR3 contains 16 residues. Germline CDR1 and CDR2: MDHEN and SYDVKM. CDR3 sequence (DNA): TGTGCCAGCAGGATGGTGGCGGGAGGGCCGGTCGGGGAGCTGTTTTTT. Protein product: CASRMVAGGPVGELFF.